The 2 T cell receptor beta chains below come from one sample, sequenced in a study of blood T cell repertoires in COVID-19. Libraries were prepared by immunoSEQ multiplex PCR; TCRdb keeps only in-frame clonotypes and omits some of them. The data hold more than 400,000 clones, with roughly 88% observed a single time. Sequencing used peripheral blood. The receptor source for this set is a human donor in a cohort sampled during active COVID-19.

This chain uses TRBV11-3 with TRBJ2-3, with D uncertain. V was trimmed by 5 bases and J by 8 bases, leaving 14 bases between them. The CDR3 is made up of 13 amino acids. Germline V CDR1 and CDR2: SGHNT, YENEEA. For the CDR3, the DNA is TGTGCCAGCAGCGCGGCCTCCTTGGGTACGCAGTATTTT. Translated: CASSAASLGTQYF.

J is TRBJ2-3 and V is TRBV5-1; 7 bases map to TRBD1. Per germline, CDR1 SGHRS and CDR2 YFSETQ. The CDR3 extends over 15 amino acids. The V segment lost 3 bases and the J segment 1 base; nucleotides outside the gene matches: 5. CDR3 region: CASSSPDRGTDTQYF. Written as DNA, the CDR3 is TGCGCCAGCAGCTCCCCCGACAGGGGCACAGATACGCAGTATTTT.